The clone carrying this TCR beta chain was seen a handful of times. TCRdb ran MiXCR on the 5' RACE reads and lists one entry per CDR3 protein. This sample carries approximately 100,000 distinct CDR3 sequences, 15% to 20% of them seen once, and the ten largest clones take roughly 6.1%. These data come from a study of T cells of healthy individuals. CDR1 is LGHNA and CDR2 is YSLEER in the germline V gene. The junction had 8 bases not matched to a gene; V was cut back by 0 bases and J by 2 bases. The length of the CDR3 is 17 residues. This TCR was recovered from a human donor in good health. The gene calls are TRBV4-3 and TRBJ2-3; 7 positions agree with TRBD1. CDR3 sequence reads: CASSQDRGRGFTDTQYF. DNA of the CDR3: TGCGCCAGCAGCCAAGATAGGGGCAGGGGGTTCACAGATACGCAGTATTTT.